This is a list of T cell receptor beta chains from one sample in a study of human T cells and chemical hapten exposure. TCRdb used MiXCR to reprocess the RACE reads, holding one entry per CDR3 protein. The data show roughly 84,000 distinct CDR3 sequences, 11% seen once. The material sequenced was whole blood, taken in connection with sensitization to the hapten diphenylcyclopropenone (DPC). The source is a woman in her fifties or sixties with alopecia areata. Some clones in this sample may be carry-over from other donors' samples. Both conserved end residues are part of each CDR3. Each record gives: D gene, V gene, J gene, clone size, CDR3 DNA, CDR3 protein. The D gene is left open where the match is weak. Expanded clones are given a class, and other clones once, few, many or no size at all.

D: TRBD2
V: TRBV5-6
J: TRBJ2-2
size: many
DNA: TGTGCCAGCAGCCTGTGGCTGACTAGCGGGAGAAGTAAGGACGGGGAGCTGTTTTTT
CDR3: CASSLWLTSGRSKDGELFF

D: -
V: TRBV27
J: TRBJ2-7
size: many
DNA: TGTGCCAGCAGTCCGGGGGACCTACCCCACGAGCAGTACTTC
CDR3: CASSPGDLPHEQYF

D: -
V: TRBV6-6
J: TRBJ2-5
size: many
DNA: TGTGCCAGCAATGGGGGAGGAGAGACCCAGTACTTC
CDR3: CASNGGGETQYF

D: -
V: TRBV6-1
J: TRBJ2-7
size: many
DNA: TGTGCCAGCAGTGAAGCGGGACTCCCCGTGGAGTACTTC
CDR3: CASSEAGLPVEYF

D: -
V: TRBV28
J: TRBJ1-2
size: many
DNA: TGTGCCAGCAGACCTTCGGGAGCCAGACGGAGTAACTATGGCTACACCTTC
CDR3: CASRPSGARRSNYGYTF

D: TRBD2
V: TRBV19
J: TRBJ2-7
size: many
DNA: TGTGCCAGTAGAGTTAGCGGGAGACCCAACGCCGCGCACTACGAGCAGTACTTC
CDR3: CASRVSGRPNAAHYEQYF

D: -
V: TRBV9
J: TRBJ1-1
size: few
DNA: TGTGCCAGCAGCACATCAGGGGCTAACACTGAAGCTTTCTTT
CDR3: CASSTSGANTEAFF

D: -
V: TRBV6-5
J: TRBJ2-3
size: -
DNA: TGTGCCAGCAGTTACGAGTTGGGCCGCACAGATACGCAGTATTTT
CDR3: CASSYELGRTDTQYF

D: -
V: TRBV7-9
J: TRBJ1-3
size: -
DNA: TGTGCCAGCACCCCCCTGGGGGGAAACACCATATATTTT
CDR3: CASTPLGGNTIYF

D: -
V: TRBV3-1
J: TRBJ2-7
size: many
DNA: TGTGCCAGCAGCCAAGGCAGCCGCTCCTACGAGCAGTACTTC
CDR3: CASSQGSRSYEQYF

D: TRBD2
V: TRBV7-3
J: TRBJ2-2
size: few
DNA: TGTGCCAGCAGCTTAACCTGGGCGGGAGGACCGAACCCCGGGGAGCTGTTTTTT
CDR3: CASSLTWAGGPNPGELFF

D: -
V: TRBV20-1
J: TRBJ1-2
size: -
DNA: TGCAGTGCTAGTGGCCAGGGCCATGGCTACACCTTC
CDR3: CSASGQGHGYTF